Below are 30 T cell receptor beta chains sequenced from a single sample in a study of CD8+CD57+ T cells in acquired aplastic anemia. Genomic DNA was employed as the template in profiling TCR beta VDJ and CDR3. TCRdb used MiXCR to reprocess the reads, holding one entry per CDR3 protein. The table shows fewer than 45,000 distinct CDR3 sequences, with about 77% occurring only once. Sequenced sample: sorted CD4+, CD8+, or CD8+CD57+ T cells (not recorded which) from PBMCs. These receptors were obtained from a human donor in good health, serving as a control.

The rearrangement links TRBV30 to TRBJ2-7, with 8 nucleotides matching TRBD1. The CDR3 covers 13 residues. Losses at the gene ends were 8 bases for V and 3 bases for J; bases not matched to a gene: 9. CDR1 GTSNPN and CDR2 SVGIG come from the germline V gene (reference sequence). DNA for the CDR3: TGTGCCCGGGATCAACAGGGGGACTACGAGCAGTACTTC. Encoded protein: CARDQQGDYEQYF.

This clonotype was seen just once. The J gene is TRBJ2-7, the V gene TRBV2; no definite D call. This CDR3 has 14 amino acids. CDR1 is SNHLY, CDR2 FYNNEI, per germline. Trimming removed 2 bases at V and 3 bases at J, with 11 bases between. CDR3: CASSESVAHYEQYF. The DNA of the CDR3 is TGTGCCAGCAGTGAATCGGTGGCACACTACGAGCAGTACTTC.

This clonotype was detected only once. CDR3 sequence (DNA): TGTGCCAGCAGCCCCCCACCTGCCTGGGACGGAGGCATGGAGCAGTACTTC. It translates to CASSPPPAWDGGMEQYF. This rearrangement joins TRBV11-1 to TRBJ2-7; either TRBD1 or TRBD2 may supply D (5 bases each). CDR3 length equals 17 residues. Germline V gene lookup returns CDR1 SGHAT and CDR2 FQDESV (reference sequence). The V end lost 5 bases, the J end lost 7 bases, and 27 bases lay between the germline ends.

The genes are TRBV7-3 and TRBJ1-6, with D perhaps matching TRBD1 (5 bases). Trimming shortened V by 5 bases and J by 7 bases, and 12 bases separated the two germline ends. Germline-derived CDR1 and CDR2 are SGHTA and FQGTGA. There are 14 residues in the CDR3. The CDR3 sequence: CASSATGGNSPLHF. CDR3 nucleotide sequence: TGTGCCAGCAGCGCCACAGGTGGGAATTCACCCCTCCACTTT.

The rearrangement links TRBV2 to TRBJ1-2; no definite D call. Germline loops: CDR1 SNHLY, CDR2 FYNNEI. The CDR3 has 10 amino acids. The V gene lost 7 bases and the J gene lost 5 bases, with 5 bases spanning the gap. The CDR3 protein is CASNGYGYTF. The CDR3 bases are TGTGCCAGCAACGGTTATGGCTACACCTTC.

This clonotype counts as medium-sized. The rearrangement links TRBV4-3 to TRBJ2-7; 13 bases fit TRBD2. The length of the CDR3 is 15 residues. CDR1 and CDR2 from the germline V gene are LGHNA and YSLEER. V lost 4 bases to trimming and J lost 2 bases; unmatched junction nucleotides: 2. The CDR3 DNA reads as TGCGCCAGCAGCCTTGGGACTAGCGGGACCTACGAGCAGTACTTC. Protein: CASSLGTSGTYEQYF.

This chain connects TRBV20-1 to TRBJ1-3; D uncertain. The CDR3 sequence is 14 residues long. The V gene lost 7 bases and the J gene lost 1 base, with 14 bases spanning the gap. Germline V CDR1 and CDR2: DFQATT, SNEGSKA (reference sequence). Here the CDR3 reads CSVALGASGNTIYF. DNA of the CDR3: TGCAGTGTTGCCCTAGGTGCTTCTGGAAACACCATATATTTT.

The rearrangement joins TRBV11-1 to TRBJ1-6, with D perhaps matching TRBD1 (5 bases). With 5 bases removed from V and 8 bases from J, the gap between germline ends came to 13 bases. Germline V lookup: CDR1 SGHAT, CDR2 FQDESV (reference sequence). The CDR3 contains 14 residues. Here the CDR3 DNA reads TGTGCCAGCAGCAGGGACCGAGAAGATTCACCCCTCCACTTT. It specifies CASSRDREDSPLHF. Together with reference TRBV11-1 and TRBJ1-6, the CDR3 gives the full variable domain: EAEVAQSPRYKITEKSQAVAFWCDPISGHATLYWYRQILGQGPELLVQFQDESVVDDSQLPKDRFSAERLKGVDSTLKIQPAELGDSAMYLCASSRDREDSPLHFGNGTRLTVT.

This rearrangement joins TRBV7-9 to TRBJ1-2, with D perhaps matching TRBD1 (5 bases). Trimming removed 5 bases from V and 5 bases from J, with 9 bases in between. The CDR3 spans 12 residues. CDR1 is SEHNR and CDR2 is FQNEAQ in the germline V gene (reference sequence). In DNA, the CDR3 is TGTGCCAGCAGCCAAGAGGGGTATGGCTACACCTTC. Translated: CASSQEGYGYTF.

The rearrangement uses TRBV9 and TRBJ1-2; D might be TRBD1 (6 bases). The V gene lost 3 bases and the J gene lost 1 base, with 10 bases spanning the gap. The CDR3 has 14 residues. CDR1 is SGDLS and CDR2 is YYNGEE in the germline V gene. CDR3 bases: TGTGCCAGCAGCGGGCCGGACAGTAACTATGGCTACACCTTC. Translation gives CASSGPDSNYGYTF.

The rearrangement links TRBV24-1 to TRBJ2-3; D is ambiguous. CDR1 and CDR2 from the germline V gene are KGHDR and SFDVKD. V gave up 2 bases and J gave up 2 bases, with 7 bases separating them. This CDR3 region has 14 residues. CDR3 loop: CATSDWASTDTQYF. The CDR3 nucleotides are TGTGCCACCAGTGATTGGGCCTCCACAGATACGCAGTATTTT.

This chain connects TRBV19 to TRBJ1-6; unclear D gene. The CDR3 spans 14 residues. V was shortened by 3 bases and J by 7 bases, with 10 bases between the two germline ends. In germline, CDR1 is LNHDA, CDR2 SQIVND (reference sequence). The CDR3 DNA reads TGTGCCAGTAGTATCGCGGGGTGGAATTCACCCCTCCACTTT. This codes for CASSIAGWNSPLHF. Variable domain in full (rest from reference TRBV19 and TRBJ1-6): DGGITQSPKYLFRKEGQNVTLSCEQNLNHDAMYWYRQDPGQGLRLIYYSQIVNDFQKGDIAEGYSVSREKKESFPLTVTSAQKNPTAFYLCASSIAGWNSPLHFGNGTRLTVT.

The V call is TRBV9, the J call TRBJ2-3; 13 nucleotides match TRBD2. Germline V gene data show CDR1 as SGDLS and CDR2 as YYNGEE. Losses at the gene ends were 1 base for V and 3 bases for J; bases not matched to a gene: 5. The CDR3 length is 17 residues. Written as DNA, the CDR3 is TGTGCCAGCAGCGTACAGGGACTAGCGGGGCGAACAGATACGCAGTATTTT. It encodes CASSVQGLAGRTDTQYF. The whole variable domain, filled in from reference TRBV9 and TRBJ2-3, reads DSGVTQTPKHLITATGQRVTLRCSPRSGDLSVYWYQQSLDQGLQFLIQYYNGEERAKGNILERFSAQQFPDLHSELNLSSLELGDSALYFCASSVQGLAGRTDTQYFGPGTRLTVL.

This clonotype was counted only a few times. The J gene is TRBJ2-7, the V gene TRBV10-3, with 9 bases that match TRBD2. V shed 4 bases, J shed 3 bases, and the junction held 7 bases outside the gene matches. From germline, CDR1 is ENHRY and CDR2 SYGVKD. The CDR3 has 15 amino acids. In DNA, the CDR3 is TGTGCCATCAGTGGATCTAGCGGGACTGACTACGAGCAGTACTTC. Translating gives CAISGSSGTDYEQYF.

V usage is TRBV11-3 and J usage is TRBJ1-1; 9 positions agree with TRBD1. CDR3 length equals 15 residues. Germline CDR1 and CDR2: SGHNT and YENEEA. J was trimmed by 5 bases and V by 5 bases; bases with no gene match: 9. The DNA of the CDR3 is TGTGCCAGCAGCGAACTACAGGGGGCGAGAACTGAAGCTTTCTTT. Protein: CASSELQGARTEAFF.

The rearrangement uses TRBV9 and TRBJ1-3, with D possibly TRBD1 on 5 matching bases. CDR3 length: 14 residues. Germline V gene data show CDR1 as SGDLS and CDR2 as YYNGEE. V was cut by 1 base and J by 3 bases, with 8 bases left in between. The CDR3 loop reads CASSVQGLGNTIYF. The CDR3 DNA reads TGTGCCAGCAGCGTACAGGGACTTGGAAACACCATATATTTT.

Here the CDR3 reads CATSRDEGWQPQHF. For the CDR3, the DNA is TGTGCCACCAGCAGAGATGAGGGATGGCAGCCCCAGCATTTT. The chain links TRBV15 to TRBJ1-5, with unresolved D. Germline V CDR1 and CDR2: LNHNV, YYDKDF (reference sequence). The V end was cut by 0 bases, the J end by 7 bases, with 10 bases between. This CDR3 region has 14 residues.

A remark on this clonotype: The CDR3 end shows no conserved phenylalanine or tryptophan, and so a read error is likely. The chain couples TRBV12-3 or TRBV12-4 to TRBJ1-1, with TRBD1 matching over 7 bases. The ends lost 8 bases at V and 4 bases at J; junction bases unmatched: 13. There are 15 residues in the CDR3. The CDR3 region has the DNA TGTGCCAGCGGAAAGGGGGCAGGGTTGGGCACTGAAGCTTTCTCT. Its protein product is CASGKGAGLGTEAFS.

About this clonotype itself: Likely a read error: the CDR3 ends without its conserved phenylalanine or tryptophan. The chain uses TRBV19 and TRBJ1-6; TRBD1 agrees at 9 bases. Germline CDR1 is LNHDA and CDR2 is SQIVND (reference sequence). V lost 7 bases and J lost 10; bases outside the gene matches: 8. The length of the CDR3 is 14 residues. CDR3 protein: CASTGTGFRSPLHS. CDR3 in DNA: TGTGCCAGTACCGGGACAGGGTTCCGCTCACCCCTCCACTCT.

This rearrangement joins TRBV20-1 to TRBJ1-3, with D possibly matching TRBD1 (6 bases). The V gene's germline CDR1 is DFQATT and CDR2 SNEGSKA (reference sequence). V shed 4 bases and J shed 0 bases, with 10 bases lying between them. The CDR3 loop spans 14 amino acids. The CDR3 coding sequence is TGCAGTGCTAAAACAGGGAGCTCTGGAAACACCATATATTTT. It encodes CSAKTGSSGNTIYF.

The chain is built from TRBV19 and TRBJ2-3; 14 bases are shared with TRBD2. The CDR3 is 15 residues long. The germline V gene encodes CDR1 LNHDA and CDR2 SQIVND (reference sequence). The trim removed 6 bases at V and 2 bases at J, leaving 1 base unmatched. This CDR3 is CASRGLAGDTDTQYF. The CDR3 bases are TGTGCCAGTAGGGGACTAGCGGGGGACACAGATACGCAGTATTTT. Variable domain in full (rest from reference TRBV19 and TRBJ2-3): DGGITQSPKYLFRKEGQNVTLSCEQNLNHDAMYWYRQDPGQGLRLIYYSQIVNDFQKGDIAEGYSVSREKKESFPLTVTSAQKNPTAFYLCASRGLAGDTDTQYFGPGTRLTVL.

The chain employs TRBV19 and TRBJ2-7; either TRBD1 or TRBD2 may fit D (5 bases each). Trimming took 4 bases from V and 4 from J, leaving 11 bases between them. Germline loops: CDR1 LNHDA, CDR2 SQIVND (reference sequence). CDR3 size: 13 residues. The CDR3 region is CASSSGTAYEQYF. Written as DNA, the CDR3 is TGTGCCAGTAGTAGTGGGACGGCATACGAGCAGTACTTC. The whole variable domain, filled in from reference TRBV19 and TRBJ2-7, reads DGGITQSPKYLFRKEGQNVTLSCEQNLNHDAMYWYRQDPGQGLRLIYYSQIVNDFQKGDIAEGYSVSREKKESFPLTVTSAQKNPTAFYLCASSSGTAYEQYFGPGTRLTVT.

This sequence joins TRBV9 and TRBJ2-7, with TRBD2 identical over 8 bases. The J call could be wrong; TRBJ2-5 is a better fit for the DNA end. CDR3 size: 16 residues. Germline lookup yields CDR1 SGDLS and CDR2 YYNGEE. In DNA form, the CDR3 reads TGTGCCAGCAGCGCCCACCCTCGGGGGGGTACGGAGACCCAGTACTTC. It is translated as CASSAHPRGGTETQYF.

This chain connects TRBV25-1 to TRBJ2-3, with D perhaps assigned TRBD1 or TRBD2 (5 bases each). Looked up from germline, CDR1 is MGHDK and CDR2 is SYGVNS. This CDR3 contains 14 residues. The V and J ends lost 8 bases and 0 bases respectively, with 12 bases between them. Here the CDR3 reads CASPQGGSTDTQYF. As DNA, the CDR3 is TGTGCCAGCCCCCAGGGCGGGAGCACAGATACGCAGTATTTT.

Regarding this clonotype: This may arise from a read error, as a much more abundant clone is one base away. The chain couples TRBV20-1 to TRBJ2-5; 13 bases line up with TRBD2. Trimming cost V 0 bases and J 6 bases; bases outside gene matches: 4. Germline assignment: CDR1 DFQATT and CDR2 SNEGSKA (reference sequence). CDR3 length: 15 residues. The CDR3 DNA reads as TGCAGTGCTAGAGAACTAGCGGGGGGGCAAAAGACCCAGTACTTC. This encodes CSARELAGGQKTQYF.

V gene TRBV9 combines with J gene TRBJ1-2; D is possibly TRBD1 (5 bases). This CDR3 comprises 14 residues. The V end was cut by 4 bases, the J end by 1 base, with 11 bases between. In germline, CDR1 is SGDLS, CDR2 YYNGEE. As DNA, the CDR3 is TGTGCCAGCAGCCCGACAGCTATTAACTATGGCTACACCTTC. Translating it yields CASSPTAINYGYTF.

The V call is TRBV7-8, the J call TRBJ2-2; no firm D call. Germline V lookup: CDR1 SGHVS, CDR2 FQNEAQ. The length of the CDR3 is 14 residues. V gave up 6 bases and J gave up 3 bases, with 11 bases separating them. The CDR3 here is CASRSDSYTGELFF. CDR3 DNA sequence: TGTGCCAGCAGATCCGACTCCTACACCGGGGAGCTGTTTTTT.

A few counts support this clonotype. The chain has TRBV2 and TRBJ1-6; D gene unclear. V lost 4 bases, J lost 3 bases, and 7 bases lay in between. Germline V gene sequence: CDR1 SNHLY, CDR2 FYNNEI. This CDR3 contains 14 residues. In nucleotides, the CDR3 is TGTGCCAGCAGTGGCAGTGGCTATAATTCACCCCTCCACTTT. Translation: CASSGSGYNSPLHF.

The J gene is TRBJ1-1, the V gene TRBV7-2; possibly TRBD1 for D (5 bases). The germline V gene encodes CDR1 SGHTA and CDR2 FQGNSA. V lost 3 bases, J lost 3 bases, and 14 bases lay in between. This CDR3 contains 15 residues. CDR3 nucleotides: TGTGCCAGCAGCTTGAGACCGCAGGGAGACACTGAAGCTTTCTTT. It specifies CASSLRPQGDTEAFF.

As regards this clonotype: Germline and junction disagree at one end, which may indicate a read error. The CDR3 protein is CASSSGTSGSQETQYF. The CDR3 coding sequence is TGTGCTAGCAGCTCAGGGACTAGCGGGAGTCAAGAGACCCAGTACTTC. The chain is built from TRBV7-7 and TRBJ2-5; 14 bases line up with TRBD2. This CDR3 contains 16 residues. Germline CDR1 SSHAT, CDR2 FNYEAQ (reference sequence). Full variable domain (missing parts from reference TRBV7-7 and TRBJ2-5): GAGVSQSPRYKVTKRGQDVTLRCDPISSHATLYWYQQALGQGPEFLTYFNYEAQPDKSGLPSDRFSAERPEGSISTLTIQRTEQRDSAMYRCASSSGTSGSQETQYFGPGTRLLVL.